These T cell receptor beta chains were read from a single sample in a study of blood T cells in healthy people across ages. TCRdb re-analysed the 5' RACE reads in MiXCR, keeping a single row per CDR3 protein. The top ten clones hold approximately 29% of a sample with hundreds of thousands of distinct CDR3 sequences, 40% to 50% of them seen once. The sample was blood. Source of these receptors: a man older than 75 in good health. Both conserved end residues are part of each CDR3. A D gene is named only where the DNA matches it firmly. Clone sizes are given selectively: once, few, many, or a class where the clone is expanded.

TGCAGTGCTAGCGGACAGAACAAAAACATTCAGTACTTC CSASGQNKNIQYF TRBV20-1 NA TRBJ2-4 NA 13
TGTGCCAGCAGTACGGGACAGGGCTCCTATGGCTACACCTTC CASSTGQGSYGYTF TRBV28 TRBD1 TRBJ1-2 few 14
TGTGCCAGCAGGCCTGACAGGTACCTACAAGAGACCCAGTACTTC CASRPDRYLQETQYF TRBV5-4 NA TRBJ2-5 NA 15
TGTGCCAGCAGCTTTAAATACCTAGCGGGAGACAATGAGCAGTTCTTC CASSFKYLAGDNEQFF TRBV7-2 TRBD2 TRBJ2-1 NA 16
TGTGCCAGCAGCGGGAGTAGCTGGAATGAGCAGTTCTTC CASSGSSWNEQFF TRBV4-2 NA TRBJ2-1 many 13
TGTGCCAGCAGCCTCACAGGGAAGGACACTGAAGCTTTCTTT CASSLTGKDTEAFF TRBV6-1 NA TRBJ1-1 few 14
TGCAGTGCTAGAGATCTCGCAGGGTCAGTTCAATCACCCCTCCACTTT CSARDLAGSVQSPLHF TRBV20-1 NA TRBJ1-6 NA 16
TGTGCCAGCAGTCTAGCGGCGGCACGGAACACCGGGGAGCTGTTTTTT CASSLAAARNTGELFF TRBV2 TRBD2 TRBJ2-2 NA 16
TGCGCCAGCAGCTCTCCACAGGGGGCGCTGACTGAAGCTTTCTTT CASSSPQGALTEAFF TRBV5-1 TRBD1 TRBJ1-1 NA 15
TGTGCCAGCAGCTTAGGTACCGGGGGCAACTACGAGCAGTACTTC CASSLGTGGNYEQYF TRBV7-6 NA TRBJ2-7 NA 15
TGTGCCAGTAGGACACTAGCGGGAGCTCGGGATACGCAGTATTTT CASRTLAGARDTQYF TRBV19 TRBD2 TRBJ2-3 NA 15
TGCAGTGCTAGAGATACGAGCGGGAGACCGATCTACGAGCAGTACTTC CSARDTSGRPIYEQYF TRBV20-1 TRBD2 TRBJ2-7 few 16
TGCGCCAGCAGCCAAGTCAGGGGGCGAACTGAAGCTTTCTTT CASSQVRGRTEAFF TRBV4-3 TRBD1 TRBJ1-1 few 14
TGTGCCAGCAGTTACTCCCTTAACGGGGGGAGGGTGACCCAGTACTTC CASSYSLNGGRVTQYF TRBV6-2/TRBV6-3 TRBD2 TRBJ2-5 few 16
TGTGCCAGCAGCCAAGAAGGCAGGGGAGTCGATGAAGCTTTCTTT CASSQEGRGVDEAFF TRBV3-1 NA TRBJ1-1 NA 15
TGTGCCAGCAGTTTACCCCGGGGGGGCCTCGATGAGCAGTTCTTC CASSLPRGGLDEQFF TRBV6-6 TRBD2 TRBJ2-1 few 15
TGTGCCAGCAGCTTTGGACAGGGGGAAGATACGCAGTATTTT CASSFGQGEDTQYF TRBV5-4 TRBD1 TRBJ2-3 few 14
TGTGCCAGCAGCCAACATTCGACAGGGTCCAACTATGGCTACACCTTC CASSQHSTGSNYGYTF TRBV3-1 TRBD1 TRBJ1-2 NA 16
TGTGCCAGCAGCCGAAGTAGACGGGGGACCTACGGGCAGTACTTC CASSRSRRGTYGQYF TRBV3-1 NA TRBJ2-7 once 15
TGTGCCAGCAGTTACTCAATACTTGGCGGCGCGGAGACCCAGTACTTC CASSYSILGGAETQYF TRBV6-5 NA TRBJ2-5 few 16
TGTGCCAGCAGCACCGGACTAGCGGGGTACAATGAGCAGTTCTTC CASSTGLAGYNEQFF TRBV7-2 TRBD2 TRBJ2-1 NA 15
TGCAGTGCTAGAGAGGGGTCGACCACCTACGAGCAGTACTTC CSAREGSTTYEQYF TRBV20-1 NA TRBJ2-7 few 14
TGCAGTGCTAGATCGGTAGGAAACAATGAGCAGTTCTTC CSARSVGNNEQFF TRBV20-1 NA TRBJ2-1 NA 13
TGCGCCAGCAGCCCAGTTGGGGCAGGACCTTACAATGAGCAGTTCTTC CASSPVGAGPYNEQFF TRBV4-1 NA TRBJ2-1 NA 16
TGTGCCAGCAGCCTTATCGAACCATATAATTCACCCCTCCACTTT CASSLIEPYNSPLHF TRBV27 NA TRBJ1-6 few 15
TGTGCCAGCAGTGGGGGACTAGCGGGATTCTACGAGCAGTACTTC CASSGGLAGFYEQYF TRBV25-1 TRBD2 TRBJ2-7 NA 15
TGTGCCAGCAGTGTTGCGGGGGCCGGTAGCAATCAGCCCCAGCATTTT CASSVAGAGSNQPQHF TRBV25-1 NA TRBJ1-5 NA 16
TGCAGTGCTAGAGGTGCCTCTAGCGGCAATGAGCAGTTCTTC CSARGASSGNEQFF TRBV20-1 TRBD2 TRBJ2-1 few 14
TGTGCCAGCAGCGTAGTTGGTCAGTCCCAAGAGACCCAGTACTTC CASSVVGQSQETQYF TRBV7-9 NA TRBJ2-5 NA 15
TGTGCCAGCAGCTTAGAACTAGCGGGAGGTGGACGAGAGACCCAGTACTTC CASSLELAGGGRETQYF TRBV11-2 TRBD2 TRBJ2-5 NA 17
TGCAGTGCTAGAGGTGGGAGCTCCTACGAGCAGTACTTC CSARGGSSYEQYF TRBV20-1 NA TRBJ2-7 NA 13
TGTGCCAGCAGCTCGTGGGGGTTTAGCGGGAGGGGCGACGAGCAGTACTTC CASSSWGFSGRGDEQYF TRBV7-2 TRBD2 TRBJ2-7 few 17
TGTGCCAGCAGGACAGGTAGCCAAGAGACCCAGTACTTC CASRTGSQETQYF TRBV6-2/TRBV6-3 NA TRBJ2-5 many 13
TGTGCCAGCAGTTTAGGTCAGGGGGTTGAAGCGGAGCAGTACTTC CASSLGQGVEAEQYF TRBV27 TRBD1 TRBJ2-7 NA 15
TGCAGCGTTGGGGGCTGGCCCTTAAACATTCAGTACTTC CSVGGWPLNIQYF TRBV29-1 NA TRBJ2-4 many 13
TGTGCCAGCAGCCAAGAGGGGGGAATCCAAGAGACCCAGTACTTC CASSQEGGIQETQYF TRBV4-2 NA TRBJ2-5 NA 15
TGTGCCAGCAGAGGGCAGGGTGAAGCTTTCTTT CASRGQGEAFF TRBV7-3 NA TRBJ1-1 few 11
TGTGCCAGCAGCTTGGGACAGACTAGCACAGATACGCAGTATTTT CASSLGQTSTDTQYF TRBV11-2 TRBD1 TRBJ2-3 many 15
TGTGCCAGCAGCTTAGTCACGGGGGGCAATCAGCCCCAGCATTTT CASSLVTGGNQPQHF TRBV7-2 NA TRBJ1-5 NA 15
TGTGCCAGCAGTTATACCCGGGGACAGGGGGGCGAGCAGTACTTC CASSYTRGQGGEQYF TRBV6-5 TRBD1 TRBJ2-7 NA 15
TGTGCCAGCAGCTCTAGCGGGCCTCCCTACGAGCAGTACTTC CASSSSGPPYEQYF TRBV7-9 TRBD2 TRBJ2-7 NA 14
TGTGCCAGCAGCTCTTCACCGAACTATGGCTACACCTTC CASSSSPNYGYTF TRBV7-2 NA TRBJ1-2 once 13
TGTGCCAGCAGTCCGGGGGCGGGGGGGCGTGAGACCCAGTACTTC CASSPGAGGRETQYF TRBV12-3/TRBV12-4 TRBD2 TRBJ2-5 NA 15